The 13 T cell receptor beta chains listed next were all sequenced from one sample in a study of T cell responses to AZD1222 COVID-19 vaccine. Some clones are missing from TCRdb's copy, which holds only in-frame ones; the method was immunoSEQ multiplex PCR. The sample consists of roughly 99,000 clones, 70% to 90% of them appearing once. The input for sequencing was peripheral blood, taken on day 0 of AZD1222 vaccination. Receptor source: an adult in good health.

This clone has a handful of counts. The CDR3 DNA is TGTGCCAGCAGCTTAAGCGCAAAAACCGAAAAACTGTTTTTT. The encoded protein is CASSLSAKTEKLFF. The chain employs TRBV11-2 and TRBJ1-4; D is ambiguous. CDR1 and CDR2 from the germline V gene are SGHAT and FQNNGV. The CDR3 loop spans 14 amino acids. The ends were cut back, 2 bases at V and 8 bases at J, with 12 bases in the middle.

The J gene is TRBJ2-6, the V gene TRBV7-2, with D maybe TRBD1 (5 bases). The ends were cut back, 6 bases at V and 1 base at J, with 10 bases in the middle. Looked up from germline, CDR1 is SGHTA and CDR2 is FQGNSA. This CDR3 is built from 15 residues. DNA for the CDR3: TGTGCCAGCAGTCCTCAGGGTTCTGGGGCCAACGTCCTGACTTTC. Translation: CASSPQGSGANVLTF. The full variable domain, its missing parts supplied by reference TRBV7-2 and TRBJ2-6, is GAGVSQSPSNKVTEKGKDVELRCDPISGHTALYWYRQSLGQGLEFLIYFQGNSAPDKSGLPSDRFSAERTGGSVSTLTIQRTQQEDSAVYLCASSPQGSGANVLTFGAGSRLTVL.

This clone appeared once. The chain employs TRBV4-3 and TRBJ1-5; unclear D gene. Germline V gene sequence: CDR1 LGHNA, CDR2 YSLEER. This CDR3 has 13 amino acids. V dropped 0 bases and J dropped 6 bases, with 6 bases sitting between them. CDR3 residues: CASSQDEGQPQHF. The CDR3, as DNA: TGCGCCAGCAGCCAAGATGAAGGTCAGCCCCAGCATTTT.

This chain links TRBV18 with TRBJ2-3; the match to TRBD2 covers 11 bases. V lost 2 bases to trimming and J lost 4 bases; unmatched junction nucleotides: 5. The germline V gene has CDR1 KGHSH and CDR2 LQKENI. This CDR3 is 16 amino acids long. This chain's CDR3 is CASSPATSGKSDTQYF. The CDR3 DNA is TGTGCCAGCTCACCAGCGACTAGCGGGAAGTCAGATACGCAGTATTTT.

The chain uses TRBV30 and TRBJ1-2; TRBD1 might be the D (5 bases). V was shortened by 3 bases and J by 7 bases, with 9 bases between the two germline ends. The CDR3 is 11 residues long. From germline, CDR1 is GTSNPN and CDR2 SVGIG (reference sequence). For the CDR3, the DNA is TGTGCCTGGAGGCAAGGGACTGGCTACACCTTC. Its translation: CAWRQGTGYTF.

This clone was seen a handful of times. This rearrangement joins TRBV6-5 to TRBJ1-3; D is uncertain. Deletions cut 0 bases from V and 0 bases from J, with 9 bases between. This CDR3 is 16 amino acids long. The germline V gene has CDR1 MNHEY and CDR2 SVGAGI. The CDR3 sequence: CASSYSAHFSGNTIYF. The CDR3 DNA sequence: TGTGCCAGCAGTTACTCGGCACACTTCTCTGGAAACACCATATATTTT.

The chain employs TRBV7-9 and TRBJ2-3, with 11 bases identical to TRBD2. Germline V gives CDR1 SEHNR, CDR2 FQNEAQ (reference sequence). Germline trimming cut 0 bases from V and 2 bases from J; bases unmatched to any gene: 7. The CDR3 totals 18 residues. CDR3 protein: CASSLARLAGGLTDTQYF. The CDR3 region has the DNA TGTGCCAGCAGCTTAGCGCGGCTAGCGGGAGGTCTCACAGATACGCAGTATTTT.

CDR3 region: CASSVGAGGTGIDTQYF. Written as DNA, the CDR3 is TGTGCCAGCAGCGTAGGAGCGGGCGGGACAGGTATAGATACGCAGTATTTT. The chain recombines TRBV9 with TRBJ2-3, with 8 nucleotides matching TRBD1. There are 17 residues in the CDR3. Germline V lookup: CDR1 SGDLS, CDR2 YYNGEE. V trimming: 0 bases; J trimming: 5 bases; junction bases outside the gene matches: 11. The full variable domain, with the rest looked up from reference TRBV9 and TRBJ2-3, is DSGVTQTPKHLITATGQRVTLRCSPRSGDLSVYWYQQSLDQGLQFLIQYYNGEERAKGNILERFSAQQFPDLHSELNLSSLELGDSALYFCASSVGAGGTGIDTQYFGPGTRLTVL.

The chain uses TRBV15 and TRBJ2-3, with 9 bases matching TRBD2. The CDR3 length is 17 residues. V was pared by 6 bases and J by 4 bases, with 14 bases of the junction left unmatched. The germline gives CDR1 LNHNV, CDR2 YYDKDF (reference sequence). CDR3 in DNA: TGTGCCACCAGTACCGGCCCGGAGACTAGCGGATCAGATACGCAGTATTTT. Its translation: CATSTGPETSGSDTQYF.

This chain connects TRBV5-1 to TRBJ2-5; 9 nucleotides line up with TRBD2. Losses at the gene ends were 5 bases for V and 2 bases for J; bases not matched to a gene: 4. CDR3 length: 14 amino acids. CDR1 is SGHRS, CDR2 YFSETQ, per germline. CDR3 amino acids: CASRRGGDQETQYF. In DNA, the CDR3 is TGCGCCAGCAGGCGGGGGGGAGATCAAGAGACCCAGTACTTC.

The chain combines TRBV11-3 with TRBJ2-5; 14 bases map to TRBD2. There are 18 residues in the CDR3. Losses at the gene ends were 5 bases for V and 7 bases for J; bases not matched to a gene: 15. In germline, CDR1 is SGHNT, CDR2 YENEEA. Here the CDR3 reads CASSPEGRLAGGLATQYF. The CDR3 DNA follows: TGTGCCAGCAGCCCCGAGGGGCGACTAGCGGGAGGGCTGGCGACCCAGTACTTC. Combining the CDR3 with reference TRBV11-3 and TRBJ2-5 gives the whole variable domain EAGVVQSPRYKIIEKKQPVAFWCNPISGHNTLYWYLQNLGQGPELLIRYENEEAVDDSQLPKDRFSAERLKGVDSTLKIQPAELGDSAVYLCASSPEGRLAGGLATQYFGPGTRLLVL.

V gene TRBV7-2 combines with J gene TRBJ2-3, with 15 bases matching TRBD2. The CDR3 extends over 15 amino acids. The trim removed 11 bases at V and 5 bases at J, leaving 8 bases unmatched. The V gene's germline CDR1 is SGHTA and CDR2 FQGNSA. In DNA form, the CDR3 reads TGTGCCGGGAGGACTAGCGGGGGGGAAGGAGATACGCAGTATTTT. It yields the protein CAGRTSGGEGDTQYF.

The chain's CDR3 is CAWSALGGSTDTQYF. The CDR3 nucleotides read TGTGCCTGGAGCGCCCTAGGGGGGAGCACAGATACGCAGTATTTT. This chain links TRBV30 with TRBJ2-3, with D possibly called TRBD1 or TRBD2 (6 bases each). The V and J ends lost 3 bases and 0 bases respectively, with 13 bases between them. Germline CDR1 is GTSNPN and CDR2 is SVGIG (reference sequence). There are 15 residues in the CDR3.